The 6 T cell receptor beta chains given below trace back to one sample, sequenced in a study of graft-versus-host responses after intestinal transplantation. Their antigens are not known. TCRdb's copy holds only in-frame clones and misses some; the assay was immunoSEQ multiplex PCR. The data show 100,000 to 110,000 clones, roughly 87% seen once. The source was unstimulated CD4+ T cells sorted from spleen or lymph node cells, collected before transplant. The receptor source for this set is a human donor who was the organ donor for an intestinal transplant.

The rearrangement joins TRBV7-8 to TRBJ1-1; unclear D gene. CDR3 length: 14 residues. The germline CDR1 and CDR2 sequences are SGHVS and FQNEAQ. V dropped 5 bases and J dropped 4 bases, with 14 bases sitting between them. This CDR3 is CASSPDRGVTEAFF. The CDR3 region has the DNA TGTGCCAGCAGCCCAGATCGGGGAGTCACTGAAGCTTTCTTT.

The J gene is TRBJ2-7, the V gene TRBV5-1, with D perhaps TRBD1 or TRBD2 (6 bases each). V gave up 0 bases and J gave up 1 base, with 11 bases separating them. The CDR3 totals 15 residues. Germline V gives CDR1 SGHRS, CDR2 YFSETQ. CDR3 in amino acids: CASSLVLGGSYEQYF. The DNA for the CDR3 is TGCGCCAGCAGCTTGGTACTAGGGGGGTCCTACGAGCAGTACTTC.

CDR3 sequence reads: CAWSGGGISSYEQYF. As DNA, the CDR3 is TGTGCCTGGAGTGGGGGGGGTATCAGCTCCTACGAGCAGTACTTC. The chain links TRBV30 to TRBJ2-7, with 7 bases lining up with TRBD2. Germline V gives CDR1 GTSNPN, CDR2 SVGIG (reference sequence). The CDR3 loop spans 15 amino acids. Trimming cost V 1 base and J 0 bases; bases outside gene matches: 6.

The chain joins TRBV7-9 to TRBJ2-1; D is possibly TRBD1 (6 bases). CDR1 is SEHNR and CDR2 is FQNEAQ in the germline V gene (reference sequence). Trimming cost V 3 bases and J 2 bases, with 11 bases left between them. The CDR3 totals 15 residues. The CDR3, as DNA: TGTGCCAGCAGCTTCGAAGGGGGTCCCTACAATGAGCAGTTCTTC. It encodes CASSFEGGPYNEQFF.

This chain uses TRBV5-1 with TRBJ2-2, with D unclear. With 4 bases removed from V and 8 bases from J, the gap between germline ends came to 9 bases. CDR1 is SGHRS, CDR2 YFSETQ, per germline. The length of the CDR3 is 12 residues. The CDR3 spells CASSPTGGELFF. CDR3 DNA sequence: TGCGCCAGCAGCCCCACTGGGGGGGAGCTGTTTTTT.

V gene TRBV5-4 combines with J gene TRBJ1-4; TRBD1 aligns across 8 bases. The junction had 7 bases not matched to a gene; V was cut back by 4 bases and J by 8 bases. Germline-derived CDR1 and CDR2 are SGHNT and YYREEE (reference sequence). The CDR3 is 14 residues long. CDR3 amino acids: CASSLPGQVEKLFF. In DNA, the CDR3 is TGTGCCAGCAGCCTGCCGGGACAGGTCGAAAAACTGTTTTTT.